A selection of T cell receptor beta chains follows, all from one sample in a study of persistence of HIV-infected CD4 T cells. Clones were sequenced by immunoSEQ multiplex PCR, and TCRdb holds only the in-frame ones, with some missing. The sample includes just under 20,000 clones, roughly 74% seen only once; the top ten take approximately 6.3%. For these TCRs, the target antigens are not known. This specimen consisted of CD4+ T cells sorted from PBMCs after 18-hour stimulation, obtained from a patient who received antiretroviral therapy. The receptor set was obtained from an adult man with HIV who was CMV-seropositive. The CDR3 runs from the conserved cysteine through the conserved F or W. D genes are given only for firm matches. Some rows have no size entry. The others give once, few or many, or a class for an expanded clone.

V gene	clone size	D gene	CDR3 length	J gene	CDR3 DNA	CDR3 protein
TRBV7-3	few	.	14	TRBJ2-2	TGTGCCAGCAGCTTAGCAGGGGAACACGGGGAGCTGTTTTTT	CASSLAGEHGELFF
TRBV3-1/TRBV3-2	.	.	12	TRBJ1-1	TGTGCCAGCAGCCAAGAAGGACAGAAGAGTTTCTTT	CASSQEGQKSFF
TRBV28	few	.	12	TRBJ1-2	TGTGCCAGCAGACGCACAGGGTATGGCTACACCTTC	CASRRTGYGYTF
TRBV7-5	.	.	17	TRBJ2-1	TGTGCCAGAAGCTTAGGGAGTGGAAGGACGTTAGGATCTGAGCAGTTCTTC	CARSLGSGRTLGSEQFF
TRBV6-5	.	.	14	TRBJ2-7	TGTGCCAGCCTGGGACCCTTCACTTCCTACGAGCAGTACTTC	CASLGPFTSYEQYF
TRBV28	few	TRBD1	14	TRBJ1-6	TGTGCCAGCCACTCCACAGGGGCAGGGTCACCCCTCCACTTT	CASHSTGAGSPLHF
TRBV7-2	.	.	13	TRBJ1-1	TGTGCCAGCAGCTTAAAGACGGGCACTGAAGCTTTCTTT	CASSLKTGTEAFF
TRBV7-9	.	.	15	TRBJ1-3	TGTGCCAGCAGCTTCCCCTCAGGCTCTGGAAACACCATATATTTT	CASSFPSGSGNTIYF
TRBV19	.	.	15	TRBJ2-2	TGTGCCAGTACCATGGGGGAAGCGAGGACCGGGGAGCTGTTTTTT	CASTMGEARTGELFF
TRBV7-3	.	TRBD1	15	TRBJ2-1	TGTGCCAGCAGCCAGGACAGGGCCTCCTACAATGAGCAGTTCTTC	CASSQDRASYNEQFF
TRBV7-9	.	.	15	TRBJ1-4	TGTGCCAGCAGCTTAAAGGGATCAACTAATGAAAAACTGTTTTTT	CASSLKGSTNEKLFF
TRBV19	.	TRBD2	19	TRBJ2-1	TGTGCCAGTATGATCTCTAGGACTAGCGGGGGGAGGTCCTACAATGAGCAGTTCTTC	CASMISRTSGGRSYNEQFF
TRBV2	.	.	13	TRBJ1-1	TGTGCCAGCAGTAGTGAACATGGGGCTGAAGCTTTCTTT	CASSSEHGAEAFF
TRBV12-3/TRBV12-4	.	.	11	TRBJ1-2	TGTGCCAGCAGAGCCGGGGCTGGCTACACCTTC	CASRAGAGYTF
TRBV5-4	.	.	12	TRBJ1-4	TGTGCCAGCAGCTTACCGGATGAAAAACTGTTTTTT	CASSLPDEKLFF
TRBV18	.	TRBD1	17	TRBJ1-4	TGTGCCAGCTCACCACAGAAGGGGACAGCAACTAATGAAAAACTGTTTTTT	CASSPQKGTATNEKLFF
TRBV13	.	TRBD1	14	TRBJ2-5	TGTGCCAGCAGCCTAACCGGGACAGGAGAGACCCAGTACTTC	CASSLTGTGETQYF
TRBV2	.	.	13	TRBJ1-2	TGTGCCAGCGCCCAGGGGCTCAACTATGGCTACACCTTC	CASAQGLNYGYTF
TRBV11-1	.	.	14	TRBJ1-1	TGTGCCAGCAGCGCCTTCCAGGGAGGGACTGAAGCTTTCTTT	CASSAFQGGTEAFF
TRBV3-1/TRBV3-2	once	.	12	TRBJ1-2	TGTGCCAGCAGCCAAGCGGACTATGGCTACACCTTC	CASSQADYGYTF
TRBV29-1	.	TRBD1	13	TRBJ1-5	TGCAGCATCCGGGACAGCGACAATCAGCCCCAGCATTTT	CSIRDSDNQPQHF
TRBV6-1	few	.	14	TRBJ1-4	TGTGCCAGCAGTGATGTCAGAACTAATGAAAAACTGTTTTTT	CASSDVRTNEKLFF
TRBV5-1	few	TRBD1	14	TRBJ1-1	TGCGCCAGCAGCCCTCAGGGGGCGAACACTGAAGCTTTCTTT	CASSPQGANTEAFF
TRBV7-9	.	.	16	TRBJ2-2	TGTGCCAGCAGCCTAGGAGCGGGCTTGTATACCGGGGAGCTGTTTTTT	CASSLGAGLYTGELFF
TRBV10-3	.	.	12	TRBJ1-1	TGTGCCATCAGGGGGCAGAACACTGAAGCTTTCTTT	CAIRGQNTEAFF
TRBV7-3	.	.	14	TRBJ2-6	TGTGCCAGCAGCCGGGACTCTGGGGCCAACGTCCTGACTTTC	CASSRDSGANVLTF
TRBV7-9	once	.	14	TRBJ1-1	TGTGCCAGCAGCTTAGCGCCAGCGAACACTGAAGCTTTCTTT	CASSLAPANTEAFF
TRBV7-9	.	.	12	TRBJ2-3	TGTGCCAGCACTTCCCGCGGAGATACGCAGTATTTT	CASTSRGDTQYF
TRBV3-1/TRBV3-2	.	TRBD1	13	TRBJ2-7	TGTGCCAGCAGCCAGAACAGGGGTTACGAGCAGTACTTC	CASSQNRGYEQYF